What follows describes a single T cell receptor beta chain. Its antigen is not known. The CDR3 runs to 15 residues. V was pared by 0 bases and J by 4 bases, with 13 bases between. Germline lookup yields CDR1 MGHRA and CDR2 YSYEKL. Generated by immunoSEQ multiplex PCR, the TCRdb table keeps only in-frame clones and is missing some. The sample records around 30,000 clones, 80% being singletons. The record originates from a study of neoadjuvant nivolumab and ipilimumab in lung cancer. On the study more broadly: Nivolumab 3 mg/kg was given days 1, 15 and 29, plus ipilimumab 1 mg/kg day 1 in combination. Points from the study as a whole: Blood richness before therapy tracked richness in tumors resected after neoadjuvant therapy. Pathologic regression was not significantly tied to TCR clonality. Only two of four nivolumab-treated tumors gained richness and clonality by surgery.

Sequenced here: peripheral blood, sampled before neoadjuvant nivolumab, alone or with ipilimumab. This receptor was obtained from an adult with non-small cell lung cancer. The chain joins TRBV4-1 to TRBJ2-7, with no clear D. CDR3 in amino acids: CASSQDGSDPYEQYF. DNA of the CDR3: TGCGCCAGCAGCCAAGACGGGTCAGACCCTTACGAGCAGTACTTC.